The T cell receptor (beta chain) under discussion was sequenced for a study of blood T cell repertoires in COVID-19. Study-wide context: Material from acute and convalescent COVID-19 was sourced from the United States, Italy and Spain. Sources were T cells, B-cell-depleted T cells, or PBMCs; the material itself was cDNA or gDNA.

Per the germline V gene, CDR1 is MNHEY and CDR2 is SMNVEV (reference sequence). The trim removed 5 bases at V and 2 bases at J, leaving 12 bases unmatched. The CDR3 is 17 amino acids. Enrollees, roughly 18 to 90 years old, lived in 20 to 25 US areas. Participants' own reports of clinical history determined their cohort assignment. Clones were read by immunoSEQ multiplex PCR, and TCRdb kept only the in-frame ones, dropping some. The table lists under 150,000 clones, 75% to 90% of them singletons. The TCR was taken from a man between 45 and 60 years old in a cohort exposed to, infected with or recovered from COVID-19 (not recorded which). Material: PBMCs or T cells enriched from blood (not recorded which). This chain uses TRBV27 with TRBJ2-7; 10 positions agree with TRBD1. The CDR3 DNA reads TGTGCCAGCAGTAGGACAGGGGGAACATCACGACCCTACGAGCAGTACTTC. This translates into CASSRTGGTSRPYEQYF.